This TCR beta chain derives from a study of OX40 agonist ivuxolimab in advanced cancers. With regard to the full study: The costimulatory receptor OX40 (CD134) was targeted by ivuxolimab, a fully human IgG2 agonistic monoclonal antibody. Intravenous ivuxolimab was administered to patients every 2 weeks at six dose levels: 0.01, 0.1, 0.3, 1.5, 3 and 10 mg/kg. Three dose-escalation patients achieved partial responses, one with hepatocellular carcinoma and two with cutaneous melanoma. Among the 50 to 55 dose-escalation patients, about 20 had hepatocellular carcinoma, some 15 melanoma, 9 renal cell carcinoma and 9 head and neck cancer. Prior anti-PD-1, anti-PD-L1 or anti-CTLA-4 therapy was permitted, and checkpoint inhibitors had been received by approximately 39% of dose-escalation patients. The paper reports the monotherapy dose-escalation portion (N of about 50 patients) of the phase I ivuxolimab trial. The point of sequencing TCRbeta in the periphery was to test whether ivuxolimab changed TCR sequence diversity and drove clonal T-cell expansion. The dose-escalation cohort was around 84% male with a mean age of about 60 years, ranging from about 23 to 85. Paper-wide results and their limitations: At doses from 0.1 to 3.0 mg/kg, clonal expansion was seen in both CD4+ and CD8+ blood T cells between baseline and week 6. Low levels of normalized T-cell clonal expansion were also shown by some nonresponding patients. In the 0.1-3.0 mg/kg groups, partial responders had among the lowest normalized peripheral clonal expansion, particularly in CD8+ T cells. After ivuxolimab, expanded clones were on average more numerous among CD8+ T cells than among CD4+ T cells. Which antigens the clonally expanded peripheral T cells were specific for was not determined.

Genomic DNA was isolated from the sorted cells so that the TCRbeta CDR3 region could be sequenced. The immunoSEQ Assay was used to sequence the TCRbeta CDR3 regions. The source is immuneACCESS, and TCRdb retained only in-frame sequences with V and J called. Part of the clones is not carried over; for the studies checked, unresolved V genes explain less than half of this, and the remainder is unexplained. In all, the sample holds tens of thousands of clones, and 81% of those were seen once. The top ten clonotypes cover almost 6.5% of the sample. By its share of the sample, this clone is medium-sized (0.01 to 0.1%). What this receptor recognizes is not known. No much larger clonotype is one base removed from it; base qualities were not supplied. Other nucleotide sequences in the sample specify the same CDR3. Patients with a history of autoimmune disease or receiving systemic immunosuppression were excluded from the trial. Peripheral blood for TCR sequencing was drawn from every dose cohort at baseline, at cycle 4 day 1 and at cycle 7 day 1. The samples were taken from a phase I, first-in-human, multicenter, open-label dose-escalation trial of ivuxolimab. Adults with locally advanced or metastatic head and neck squamous cell, hepatocellular, melanoma or renal cell carcinoma were enrolled in the trial. Before TCR sequencing, CD4+ T cells and CD8+ T cells from peripheral blood were sorted into separate populations.

From cysteine to phenylalanine, the CDR3 is 13 amino acids long. The retained sequence is limited to the CDR3, 39 bases, with the frame set at the first base. Reading the germline V gene (reference sequence) gives CDR1 LNHDA and CDR2 SQIVND. Trimming accounts for 5 bases at V and 10 bases at J, while the number of junction bases matched to no gene is 3. The chain joins TRBV19 to TRBJ2-1; 12 central nucleotides agree with TRBD2. This receptor was taken from an adult with an advanced solid tumor such as melanoma, head and neck, liver or kidney cancer. Sequences were derived from CD4+ or CD8+ T cells sorted from blood, sampled in a trial of the OX40 agonist ivuxolimab. In nucleotide form, the sequence is TGTGCCAGTAGTCCGACTAGCGGGGGAGAGCAGTTCTTC. Its translation is CASSPTSGGEQFF.